The 22 T cell receptor beta chains below come from one sample, sequenced in a study of blood T cell repertoires in COVID-19. Assay used: immunoSEQ multiplex PCR; TCRdb lists only in-frame clones, some missing. Of approximately 670,000 clones detected, approximately 90% appear once; the ten largest clones hold roughly 0.25%. The sequencing input was peripheral blood. Receptors originate from a woman aged 18-29 years with acute or convalescent COVID-19.

This clone was counted once. CDR3 sequence: CASSLGASGGANYNEQFF. The CDR3 region has the DNA TGTGCCAGCAGCTTGGGCGCTAGCGGGGGGGCAAACTACAATGAGCAGTTCTTC. The chain has TRBV11-2 and TRBJ2-1; 12 positions match TRBD2. This CDR3 is 18 amino acids long. Trimming at V came to 3 bases and at J to 3 bases, leaving 9 bases not matched to a gene. The germline CDR1 and CDR2 sequences are SGHAT and FQNNGV. Complete variable domain (other parts from reference TRBV11-2 and TRBJ2-1): EAGVAQSPRYKIIEKRQSVAFWCNPISGHATLYWYQQILGQGPKLLIQFQNNGVVDDSQLPKDRFSAERLKGVDSTLKIQPAKLEDSAVYLCASSLGASGGANYNEQFFGPGTRLTVL.

J is TRBJ1-1 and V is TRBV2; D remains ambiguous. The CDR3 length is 11 residues. Per the germline V gene, CDR1 is SNHLY and CDR2 is FYNNEI. This CDR3 is CGLRRAIEAFF. For the CDR3, the DNA is TGTGGTCTCAGGAGGGCCATTGAAGCTTTCTTT.

J is TRBJ2-7 and V is TRBV7-2; possible D gene TRBD2, 7 bases. V was pared by 5 bases and J by 3 bases, with 20 bases between. Per germline, CDR1 SGHTA and CDR2 FQGNSA. The CDR3 runs to 16 residues. Here the CDR3 reads CASSPRGAPPHYEQYF. The CDR3 DNA reads as TGTGCCAGCAGCCCCCGGGGGGCTCCACCGCACTACGAGCAGTACTTC.

The genes are TRBV2 and TRBJ1-1, with D unclear. The ends were cut back, 7 bases at V and 4 bases at J, with 16 bases in the middle. CDR1 and CDR2 (germline): SNHLY, FYNNEI. The length of the CDR3 is 14 residues. This CDR3 is CASTLLRPPTEAFF. DNA for the CDR3: TGTGCCAGCACCCTTCTCAGGCCCCCCACTGAAGCTTTCTTT.

This clone was seen a few times. This chain connects TRBV6-5 to TRBJ1-2, with D unresolved. The CDR3 extends over 14 amino acids. The germline gives CDR1 MNHEY, CDR2 SVGAGI. V dropped 6 bases and J dropped 1 base, with 12 bases sitting between them. The chain's CDR3 is CASSATTGNYGYTF. Here the CDR3 DNA reads TGTGCCAGCAGCGCCACGACGGGTAACTATGGCTACACCTTC.

The rearrangement uses TRBV27 and TRBJ2-7; TRBD1 might be the D (6 bases). From germline, CDR1 is MNHEY and CDR2 SMNVEV (reference sequence). The CDR3 has 13 amino acids. The ends were cut back, 11 bases at V and 6 bases at J, with 20 bases in the middle. The CDR3 region is CALPDRWFLEQYF. In DNA, the CDR3 is TGTGCCCTACCGGACAGATGGTTTCTCGAGCAGTACTTC.

This rearrangement joins TRBV27 to TRBJ2-7; 8 bases are a match to TRBD2. Germline loops: CDR1 MNHEY, CDR2 SMNVEV (reference sequence). V dropped 3 bases and J dropped 2; count of bases not matched to a gene: 18. The CDR3 runs to 19 residues. The CDR3 DNA reads TGTGCCAGCAGTTTGGGCGGAAGAACGGGGGGGCTCTTTACCTACGAGCAGTACTTC. Translated, it gives CASSLGGRTGGLFTYEQYF.

In DNA form, the CDR3 reads TGTGCCAGCAGCCCTGACAGACAAGAGACCCAGTACTTC. Protein product: CASSPDRQETQYF. J is TRBJ2-5 and V is TRBV6-4; tentative D call: TRBD1 (5 bases). Trimming removed 6 bases at V and 2 bases at J, with 10 bases between. The CDR3 spans 13 residues. Germline values: CDR1 MRHNA, CDR2 SNTAGT.

V gene TRBV10-3 combines with J gene TRBJ1-2, with TRBD1 matching over 10 bases. The CDR3 totals 18 residues. Germline V gene lookup returns CDR1 ENHRY and CDR2 SYGVKD. Trimming took 4 bases from V and 0 from J; bases not matched to a gene: 11. The CDR3 spells CAISGPLGQGGANYGYTF. The CDR3 coding sequence is TGTGCCATCAGTGGTCCTCTAGGACAGGGGGGAGCTAACTATGGCTACACCTTC.

CDR3 in amino acids: CASSVVYWPFDGYTF. The CDR3 nucleotides are TGTGCCAGCAGCGTAGTATATTGGCCCTTTGATGGCTACACCTTC. The chain recombines TRBV9 with TRBJ1-2; unclear D gene. V dropped 0 bases and J dropped 6 bases, with 15 bases sitting between them. The CDR3 loop spans 15 amino acids. Per germline, CDR1 SGDLS and CDR2 YYNGEE.

This sequence joins TRBV2 and TRBJ2-7, with TRBD1 matching over 10 bases. This CDR3 is 15 amino acids long. The V gene end was trimmed by 10 bases and the J gene end by 6 bases; junction bases not matched to a gene: 15. Germline assignment: CDR1 SNHLY and CDR2 FYNNEI. The CDR3 DNA follows: TGTGCCATGAAAGGACAGGGGGTCAGGTCGGGCGAGCAGTACTTC. Protein: CAMKGQGVRSGEQYF.

The chain uses TRBV24-1 and TRBJ2-2; 12 bases map to TRBD1. The ends lost 5 bases at V and 5 bases at J; junction bases unmatched: 8. This CDR3 contains 17 residues. The germline gives CDR1 KGHDR, CDR2 SFDVKD. This chain's CDR3 is CATSGQGQGAGTGELFF. As DNA, the CDR3 is TGTGCCACCAGTGGACAGGGACAGGGGGCGGGGACCGGGGAGCTGTTTTTT.

The chain uses TRBV19 and TRBJ1-5, with 7 bases lining up with TRBD1. This CDR3 has 20 residues. V lost 5 bases and J lost 0; bases outside the gene matches: 19. Germline V gene sequence: CDR1 LNHDA, CDR2 SQIVND (reference sequence). The CDR3 DNA follows: TGTGCCAGTAGTCCCTTTAGGACAGGCTTAGGGGCCTATAGCAATCAGCCCCAGCATTTT. Protein: CASSPFRTGLGAYSNQPQHF.

The V and J genes are TRBV28 and TRBJ1-4; TRBD1 matches 8 bases. The germline V gene encodes CDR1 MDHEN and CDR2 SYDVKM. Losses at the gene ends were 3 bases for V and 8 bases for J; bases not matched to a gene: 8. This CDR3 is 15 amino acids long. The CDR3 DNA reads as TGTGCCAGCAGTTTCTGGACAGGGAGGGAGGAAAAACTGTTTTTT. Translating it yields CASSFWTGREEKLFF.

V gene TRBV18 combines with J gene TRBJ1-5; 9 bases are a match to TRBD1. CDR3 size: 17 residues. After removal of 5 bases from V and 0 bases from J, the junction contained 8 bases not matched to a gene. Germline V gives CDR1 KGHSH, CDR2 LQKENI. The chain's CDR3 is CASSIDRGFGSNQPQHF. DNA for the CDR3: TGTGCCAGCTCAATAGACAGGGGGTTTGGTAGCAATCAGCCCCAGCATTTT. The whole variable domain, remainder taken from reference TRBV18 and TRBJ1-5, is NAGVMQNPRHLVRRRGQEARLRCSPMKGHSHVYWYRQLPEEGLKFMVYLQKENIIDESGMPKERFSAEFPKEGPSILRIQQVVRGDSAAYFCASSIDRGFGSNQPQHFGDGTRLSIL.

There are a few counts of this clone. The chain has TRBV24-1 and TRBJ1-3; 8 bases agree with TRBD1. CDR1 is KGHDR and CDR2 is SFDVKD in the germline V gene. Losses at the gene ends were 5 bases for V and 0 bases for J; bases not matched to a gene: 11. This CDR3 region has 18 residues. The CDR3 sequence: CATSVRQGSSSSGNTIYF. The CDR3 coding sequence is TGTGCCACCAGTGTGAGACAGGGGTCTTCGAGCTCTGGAAACACCATATATTTT.

The V and J genes are TRBV6-5 and TRBJ1-5, with D possibly being TRBD1 (6 bases). The CDR3 has 13 amino acids. From germline, CDR1 is MNHEY and CDR2 SVGAGI. The V gene lost 5 bases and the J gene lost 6 bases, with 11 bases spanning the gap. The CDR3 spells CASSLQGTQPQHF. CDR3 DNA: TGTGCCAGCAGTCTTCAGGGGACTCAGCCCCAGCATTTT.

This clone was seen a single time. V usage is TRBV7-2 and J usage is TRBJ2-7; perhaps TRBD2 as D (6 bases). The CDR3 runs to 16 residues. Germline V lookup: CDR1 SGHTA, CDR2 FQGNSA. Trimming took 2 bases from V and 4 from J, leaving 18 bases between them. CDR3 in DNA: TGTGCCAGCAGCTTAAGGGGACGGGGGTCCGATTACGAGCAGTACTTC. Protein sequence: CASSLRGRGSDYEQYF.

This chain connects TRBV5-1 to TRBJ1-1, with TRBD1 as a possible D gene (6 bases). The V gene lost 0 bases and the J gene lost 0 bases, with 9 bases spanning the gap. Per germline, CDR1 SGHRS and CDR2 YFSETQ. The CDR3 is made up of 15 amino acids. CDR3 nucleotide sequence: TGCGCCAGCAGCTTGGGACAGGCCTTGAACACTGAAGCTTTCTTT. Protein product: CASSLGQALNTEAFF. Full variable domain (outside the CDR3, taken from reference TRBV5-1 and TRBJ1-1): KAGVTQTPRYLIKTRGQQVTLSCSPISGHRSVSWYQQTPGQGLQFLFEYFSETQRNKGNFPGRFSGRQFSNSRSEMNVSTLELGDSALYLCASSLGQALNTEAFFGQGTRLTVV.

The chain joins TRBV7-9 to TRBJ2-3; D is perhaps TRBD1 (6 bases). V was trimmed by 6 bases and J by 8 bases, leaving 21 bases between them. The CDR3 runs to 15 residues. Germline V gene data show CDR1 as SEHNR and CDR2 as FQNEAQ (reference sequence). The CDR3 reads CASSPKWADSGTQYF. DNA of the CDR3: TGTGCCAGCAGTCCCAAGTGGGCGGACAGCGGTACGCAGTATTTT.

This clone is a singleton in its sample. V is TRBV5-5 and J is TRBJ1-3; D is ambiguous. The CDR3 sequence is 17 residues long. V was trimmed by 2 bases and J by 0 bases, leaving 15 bases between them. Germline CDR1 reads SGHKS; CDR2 reads YYEKEE (reference sequence). The CDR3 spells CASSFGPVSVSGNTIYF. CDR3 coding DNA: TGTGCCAGCAGCTTTGGCCCCGTGTCCGTCTCTGGAAACACCATATATTTT.

This sequence joins TRBV6-5 and TRBJ1-1, with a tentative D call TRBD1 (6 bases). Germline assignment: CDR1 MNHEY and CDR2 SVGAGI. This CDR3 region has 12 residues. Deletions cut 10 bases from V and 1 base from J, with 10 bases between. CDR3 nucleotides: TGTGCCACAGAACAGGGGAACACTGAAGCTTTCTTT. It translates to CATEQGNTEAFF.